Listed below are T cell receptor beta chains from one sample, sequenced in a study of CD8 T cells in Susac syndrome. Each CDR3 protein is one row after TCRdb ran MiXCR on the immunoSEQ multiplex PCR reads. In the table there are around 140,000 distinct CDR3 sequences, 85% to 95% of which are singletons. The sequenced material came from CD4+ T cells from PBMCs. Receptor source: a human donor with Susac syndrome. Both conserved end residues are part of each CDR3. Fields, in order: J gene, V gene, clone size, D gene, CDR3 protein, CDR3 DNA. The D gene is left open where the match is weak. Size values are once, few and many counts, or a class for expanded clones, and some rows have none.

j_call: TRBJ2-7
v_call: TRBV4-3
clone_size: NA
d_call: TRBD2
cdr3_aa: CASSQDLPSGSYSREQYF
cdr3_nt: TGCGCCAGCAGCCAAGATTTGCCTAGCGGGAGTTATTCACGCGAGCAGTACTTC

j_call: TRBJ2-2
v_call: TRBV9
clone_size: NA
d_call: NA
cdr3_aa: CASSVKGSGTGELFF
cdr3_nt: TGTGCCAGCAGCGTAAAAGGCTCGGGGACCGGGGAGCTGTTTTTT

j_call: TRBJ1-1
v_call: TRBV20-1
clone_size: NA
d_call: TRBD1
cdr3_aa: CSATGTERVGSFF
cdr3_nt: TGCAGTGCTACCGGGACAGAACGGGTAGGCTCTTTCTTT

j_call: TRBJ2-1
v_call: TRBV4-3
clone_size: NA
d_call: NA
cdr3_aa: CASSQVTPGPPNEQFF
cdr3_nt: TGCGCCAGCAGCCAAGTTACACCGGGACCACCTAATGAGCAGTTCTTC

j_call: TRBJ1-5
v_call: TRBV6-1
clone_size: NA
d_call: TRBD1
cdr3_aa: CASSETGQGNQPQHF
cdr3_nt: TGTGCCAGCAGTGAGACGGGACAGGGCAATCAGCCCCAGCATTTT

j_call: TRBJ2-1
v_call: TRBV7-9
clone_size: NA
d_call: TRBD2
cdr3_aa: CASSISGLAGRQFF
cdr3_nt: TGTGCCAGCAGCATATCGGGACTAGCGGGGCGGCAGTTCTTC

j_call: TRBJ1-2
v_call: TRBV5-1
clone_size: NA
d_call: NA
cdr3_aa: CASSTDGAGGYGYTF
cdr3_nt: TGCGCCAGCAGCACGGACGGAGCTGGTGGCTATGGCTACACCTTC

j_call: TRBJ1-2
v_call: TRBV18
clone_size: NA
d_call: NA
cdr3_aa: CASSPWDNGNYGYTF
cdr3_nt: TGTGCCAGCTCACCGTGGGACAATGGAAACTATGGCTACACCTTC

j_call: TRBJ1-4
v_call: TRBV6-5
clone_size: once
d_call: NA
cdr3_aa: CASSYSYGTNEKLFF
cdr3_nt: TGTGCCAGCAGTTACTCGTATGGGACTAATGAAAAACTGTTTTTT

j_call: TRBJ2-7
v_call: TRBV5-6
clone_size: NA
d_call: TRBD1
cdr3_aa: CASRRGQGRYGEQYF
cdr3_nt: TGTGCCAGCAGGCGGGGACAGGGGAGATATGGCGAGCAGTACTTC

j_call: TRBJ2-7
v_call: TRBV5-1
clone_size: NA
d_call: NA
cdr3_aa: CASSLAGGGSHRPAYEQYF
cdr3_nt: TGCGCCAGCAGCTTGGCCGGGGGCGGGTCCCACAGGCCAGCCTACGAGCAGTACTTC

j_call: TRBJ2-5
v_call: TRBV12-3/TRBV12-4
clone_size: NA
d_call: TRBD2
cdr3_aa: CASSFGGGSHETQYF
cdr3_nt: TGTGCCAGCAGTTTTGGTGGCGGGAGTCACGAGACCCAGTACTTC

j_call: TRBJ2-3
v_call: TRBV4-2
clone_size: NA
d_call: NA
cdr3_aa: CASSQPGRSTDTQYF
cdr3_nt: TGTGCCAGCAGCCAGCCAGGGAGGAGCACAGATACGCAGTATTTT

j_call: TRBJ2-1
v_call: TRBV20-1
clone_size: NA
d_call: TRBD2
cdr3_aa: CSARLASGINEQFF
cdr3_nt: TGCAGTGCTAGACTGGCTAGCGGGATCAATGAGCAGTTCTTC

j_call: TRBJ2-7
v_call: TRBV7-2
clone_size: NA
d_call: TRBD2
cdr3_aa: CASRPGGRKSHEQYF
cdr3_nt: TGTGCCAGCAGGCCGGGCGGGAGGAAATCCCACGAGCAGTACTTC

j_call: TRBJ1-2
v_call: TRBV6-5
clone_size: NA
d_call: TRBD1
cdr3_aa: CASSPRTGQYGYTF
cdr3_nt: TGTGCCAGCAGTCCCCGGACAGGGCAGTATGGCTACACCTTC

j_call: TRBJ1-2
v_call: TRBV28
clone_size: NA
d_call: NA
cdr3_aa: CASSIPQSYGYTF
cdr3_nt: TGTGCCAGCAGTATCCCACAGTCCTATGGCTACACCTTC

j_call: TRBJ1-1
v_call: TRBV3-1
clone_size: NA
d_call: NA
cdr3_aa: CASSFYGKNTEAFF
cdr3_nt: TGTGCCAGCAGCTTCTACGGGAAGAACACTGAAGCTTTCTTT

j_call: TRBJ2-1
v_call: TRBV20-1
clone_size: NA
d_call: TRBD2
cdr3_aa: CSATGRSNEQFF
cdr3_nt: TGCAGTGCAACCGGGAGGAGCAATGAGCAGTTCTTC

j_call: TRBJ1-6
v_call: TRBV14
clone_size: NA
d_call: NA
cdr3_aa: CASSQDRRPLHF
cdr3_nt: TGTGCCAGCAGCCAAGACAGGAGGCCCCTCCACTTT

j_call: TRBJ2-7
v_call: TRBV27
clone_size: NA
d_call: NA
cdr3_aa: CASTSPLIDEQYF
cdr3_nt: TGTGCCAGCACCTCCCCCTTAATCGACGAGCAGTACTTC

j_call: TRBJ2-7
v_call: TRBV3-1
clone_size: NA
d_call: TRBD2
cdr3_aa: CASSQEASGRGYEQYF
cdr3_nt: TGTGCCAGCAGCCAAGAAGCTAGCGGGAGGGGATACGAGCAGTACTTC

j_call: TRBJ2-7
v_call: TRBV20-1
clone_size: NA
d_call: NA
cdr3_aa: CSAHPTVRTYEQYF
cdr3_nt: TGCAGTGCCCACCCAACGGTCCGCACCTACGAGCAGTACTTC

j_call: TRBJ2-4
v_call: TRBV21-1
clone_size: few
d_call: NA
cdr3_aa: CASSKGQGGNIQYF
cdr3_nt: TGTGCCAGCAGCAAAGGTCAGGGGGGAAACATTCAGTACTTC

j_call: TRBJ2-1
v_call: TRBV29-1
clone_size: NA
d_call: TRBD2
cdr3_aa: CSASLRLAGNEQFF
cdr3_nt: TGCAGCGCCTCCCTCCGGCTAGCGGGCAATGAGCAGTTCTTC

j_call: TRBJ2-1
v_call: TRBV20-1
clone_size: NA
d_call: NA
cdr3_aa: CSARAPRAVSYNEQFF
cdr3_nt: TGCAGTGCTAGGGCCCCTCGTGCGGTCTCCTACAATGAGCAGTTCTTC

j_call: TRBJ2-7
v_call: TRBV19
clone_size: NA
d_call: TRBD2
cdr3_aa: CASSSGSIREQYF
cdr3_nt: TGTGCCAGTAGTAGCGGGAGTATTCGCGAGCAGTACTTC

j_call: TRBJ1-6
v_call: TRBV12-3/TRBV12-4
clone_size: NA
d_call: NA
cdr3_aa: CASSYSTGLRSPLHF
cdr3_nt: TGTGCCAGCAGTTACTCGACAGGTTTACGATCACCCCTCCACTTT

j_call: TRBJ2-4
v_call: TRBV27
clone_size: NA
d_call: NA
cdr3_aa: CASSPRFGSGSKNIQYF
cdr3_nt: TGTGCCAGCAGTCCCCGTTTCGGGTCTGGGTCCAAAAACATTCAGTACTTC

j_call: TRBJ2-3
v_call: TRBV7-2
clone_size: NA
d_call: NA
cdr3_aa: CASSLARSSVVNTQYF
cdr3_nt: TGTGCCAGCAGCTTAGCGCGGAGCTCAGTGGTGAATACGCAGTATTTT

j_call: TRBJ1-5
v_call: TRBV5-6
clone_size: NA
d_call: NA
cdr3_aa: CASSVRGQPQHF
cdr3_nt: TGTGCCAGCAGCGTCAGGGGACAGCCCCAGCATTTT

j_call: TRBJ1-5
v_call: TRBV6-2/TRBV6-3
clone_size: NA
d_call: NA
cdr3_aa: CASSYSSRAGALDQPQHF
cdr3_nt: TGTGCCAGCAGTTACTCTAGCCGGGCAGGGGCTTTGGATCAGCCCCAGCATTTT

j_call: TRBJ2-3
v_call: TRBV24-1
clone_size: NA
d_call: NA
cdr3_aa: CATCSEQVQDTQYF
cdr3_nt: TGTGCCACCTGCTCGGAACAGGTTCAAGATACGCAGTATTTT

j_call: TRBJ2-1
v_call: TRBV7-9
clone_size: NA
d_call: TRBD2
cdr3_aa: CASSSKDGLAAYNEQFF
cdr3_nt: TGTGCCAGCAGCTCCAAAGATGGACTAGCGGCCTACAATGAGCAGTTCTTC

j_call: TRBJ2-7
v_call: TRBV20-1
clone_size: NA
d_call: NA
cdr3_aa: CSATPDGYYEQYF
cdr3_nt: TGCAGTGCTACTCCGGACGGATACTACGAGCAGTACTTC

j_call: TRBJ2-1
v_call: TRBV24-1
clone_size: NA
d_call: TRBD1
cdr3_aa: CATSRTGAQYNEQFF
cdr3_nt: TGTGCCACCAGTCGGACAGGGGCGCAATACAATGAGCAGTTCTTC

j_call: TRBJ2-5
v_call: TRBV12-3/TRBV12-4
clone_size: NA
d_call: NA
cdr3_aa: CASSKSAGETQYF
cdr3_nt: TGTGCCAGCAGCAAGTCGGCCGGGGAGACCCAGTACTTC

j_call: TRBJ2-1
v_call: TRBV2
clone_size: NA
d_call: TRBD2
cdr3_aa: CASSRQREGLNEQFF
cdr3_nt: TGTGCCAGCAGCCGCCAACGGGAGGGCCTCAATGAGCAGTTCTTC

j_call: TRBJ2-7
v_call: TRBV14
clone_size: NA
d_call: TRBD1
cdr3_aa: CASSRGSGTGVYEQYF
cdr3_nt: TGTGCCAGCAGCCGGGGTAGCGGGACAGGGGTCTACGAGCAGTACTTC

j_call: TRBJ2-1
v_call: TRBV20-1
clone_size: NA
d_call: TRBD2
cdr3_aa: CSARSTLAGPGGNEQFF
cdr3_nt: TGCAGTGCTAGAAGTACCTTAGCGGGCCCGGGGGGTAATGAGCAGTTCTTC